This T cell receptor (beta chain) was captured by sequencing in a study of vaccination and CD4 T cells after COVID-19 (dated 2022 in TCRdb). For the wider study: SARS-CoV-2 positivity had been established in the convalescent patients by nasal swab PCR, and mild disease was recorded in several of these patients and severe disease in one. Overlapping spike peptide pools from SARS-CoV-2 and from the common cold coronaviruses HCoV-NL63, HCoV-OC43 and HCoV-229E were used as culture stimuli. Participants got two doses of the Pfizer-BioNTech BNT162b2 vaccine (n=8) or two doses of the Moderna mRNA-1273 vaccine (n=2). The spike-specific CD4+ TCR repertoire was compared before and after mRNA vaccination in approximately ten COVID-19 convalescent patients and a few infection-naive healthy vaccine recipients. Post-vaccine blood samples were obtained a median of around 74 days after the second vaccine dose, with a range of 14 to 241 days. Post-COVID blood samples were collected from convalescent patients a median of roughly 100 days after diagnosis, with a range of about 35 to 180 days. The convalescent cohort included six males and four females, with two Hispanic individuals, seven Caucasians, two Asians and one multiracial person. As controls, cultures received a CEFX viral epitope pool (the positive control), an HIV-1 Nef peptide pool (the negative control), or no peptide at all. Beyond this particular receptor, the publication reports: In convalescent patients, a median approximately 90% of post-vaccine SARS-CoV-2-reactive clones were detected only after vaccination, suggesting vaccine-specific priming. Relatively few convalescent patients were included in the study, and early timepoints after natural infection were not analyzed. Although the median number of SARS-CoV-2-reactive clonotypes went up from roughly 19 after infection to approximately 40 after vaccination, the increase was not significant. Nearly all vaccine-specific clones in convalescent patients (304 of 307) were mono-reactive for SARS-CoV-2 spike rather than cross-reactive with common cold coronaviruses.

The protocol used for the library was PCR. At the Johns Hopkins FTIC core, DNA from the cultured CD4+ T cells underwent TCR sequencing with the Oncomine TCR Beta short-read assay. The QIAamp micro DNA kit was used to extract genomic DNA from the cultured CD4+ T cells. The Oncomine TCR Beta libraries from cultured CD4+ T cells were pooled using unique dual indexes and then sequenced on an Illumina iSeq 100. In the source study's methods: Non-productive sequences were removed, and CDR3s not starting with C, not ending with F or W, or shorter than 7 amino acids were discarded. Antigen-specific clonotypes were identified with the MANAFEST web application by comparing peptide-stimulated wells with reference and other culture wells. An FDR below 0.05, an odds ratio above 5, and a productive frequency above 0.1% in at least two of three replicate wells were required for clones to be considered positive. Cross-reactive clonotypes were defined as significantly expanded in both SARS-CoV-2 spike wells and at least one common cold coronavirus spike condition. CDR3 homology was assessed with Levenshtein distances (stringdist) and unrooted phylogenetic trees (ape) in R version 3.6.1. Through fastp at Q25 and MiXCR, TCRdb rebuilt clones from the public reads, retaining in-frame beta chains. Each entry is one CDR3 protein sequence, shown with its most common DNA and genes. It is TCRdb's table, rather than the study itself, that gives the V and J calls and clone size. A total of around 7,800 distinct CDR3 sequences appear in this sample, around three fifths of them only once. The ten largest clones take up less than 35% of the sample.

From the cysteine through the phenylalanine, the CDR3 covers 16 amino acids. Only the CDR3 part of the read is kept: 48 bases, read in frame from the first base. A distance of 26 bases separates the germline ends of V and J, which lose 5 bases and 7 bases respectively. The germline V gene (reference sequence) sets CDR1 to DFQATT and CDR2 to SNEGSKA. What the treatment or condition label conveys for this sample: roughly 11-day PBMC culture with coronavirus spike peptide pools or control peptides (ViraFEST assay). The ViraFEST assay, used in the study, expanded antigen-specific T cells with peptide pools and then identified the expanded clonotypes through TCR sequencing. The positive SARS-CoV-2 PCR tests of the convalescent patients were dated from March to December 2020, before the Alpha, Beta and Delta variants emerged in the United States. More than 1.5 million PBMCs per well were cultured in IMDM with roughly 5% human AB serum and about 9.7 IU/ml IL-2, plus 10 ug/ml peptide pools. On days 3 and 7, half of the culture medium was replaced with fresh IL-2-containing medium. CD4+ T cells were isolated after roughly eleven days of culture through negative selection using the EasySep CD4+ T cell isolation kit. PBMCs were separated from whole blood using Ficoll-Paque Plus gradient centrifugation and then either used fresh or cryopreserved at -140C. In general, triplicate wells were set up for every culture condition.

Note on this clonotype: What antigen it recognizes has not been identified. Base qualities are not at hand, and no much larger clone is one base apart.

Specimen: CD4+ T cells from blood, cultured in vitro. This clonotype originated in a human donor who had recovered from COVID-19. Recombination joined TRBV20-1 with TRBJ1-2, with a tentative D gene TRBD1 over 5 matching bases. The CDR3 sequence is CSASSRFLFRGSGYTF. The DNA reads as follows: TGCAGTGCTTCTTCTCGGTTTCTTTTTCGGGGCTCTGGCTACACCTTC.